This TCR beta chain is drawn from a study of blood T cell repertoires in COVID-19. Whole-study context: Material from acute and convalescent COVID-19 was sourced from the United States, Italy and Spain.

The authors' processing: Cell counts per sample came from amplifying reference gene primers. Only in-frame clones appear in the TCRdb table, and some are missing; sequencing was by immunoSEQ multiplex PCR. V and J calls and clone size follow that table, whereas D and trimming were derived from the DNA. The repertoire holds 200,000 to 250,000 clones, roughly 84% seen once, with roughly 10% in the top ten. Material: peripheral blood. This receptor was identified in a man aged 50 to 60 with active or convalescent COVID-19.

CDR3 amino acids: CAIRGTELYEQYF. The CDR3 DNA sequence: TGTGCCATCAGAGGGACAGAACTTTACGAGCAGTACTTC. The rearrangement links TRBV10-3 to TRBJ2-7; 7 positions match TRBD1. V gave up 6 bases and J gave up 4 bases; unmatched junction bases: 6. There are 13 residues in the CDR3. From germline, CDR1 is ENHRY and CDR2 SYGVKD.